This TCR beta chain was sequenced in a study of T cell changes during pregnancy in multiple sclerosis. Using immunoSEQ multiplex PCR, the repertoire was profiled, and TCRdb retains in-frame clones only, with some absent. This table holds approximately 69,000 clones, roughly nine tenths found once. CDR1 MNHEY and CDR2 SVGAGI come from the germline V gene. The CDR3 spans 15 residues. The V end lost 0 bases, the J end lost 3 bases, and 9 bases lay between the germline ends. This chain links TRBV6-5 with TRBJ1-5; the D gene is possibly TRBD1 (5 bases). The input for sequencing was peripheral blood, taken in the second trimester of pregnancy. This sequence originates from a female donor in good health, enrolled as a control in a pregnancy study. The chain's CDR3 is CASSYSWGVNQPQHF. Written as DNA, the CDR3 is TGTGCCAGCAGTTACTCGTGGGGGGTCAATCAGCCCCAGCATTTT.